The 32 T cell receptor delta chains listed next were all sequenced from one sample in a study of gamma-delta chains in newborns, infants, children. TCRdb re-called the reads with CATT. The data show 5,500 or so delta-chain clones, with about 1.9% seen just once and 13% held by the top ten. Sequenced sample: blood. All receptors derive from a child who was a newborn, infant or young child, either healthy, febrile or measles-vaccinated (not recorded which).

Details on this clone: The protein TCRdb gives is from a much larger clone and does not agree with this DNA's translation at residue 15, likely a read error; the protein shown here comes from the DNA. This chain connects TRDV2 to TRDJ3; possible D gene TRDD3, 5 bases. The CDR3 covers 18 residues. The germline V gene has CDR1 GEAIGNYY and CDR2 EKD. The CDR3 DNA sequence: TGTGCCTGTGACTCCGCGGGGAGAAGCTCCTGGGACACCCGACGGATGTTTTTC. It is translated as CACDSAGRSSWDTRRMFF.

This clone was counted only a few times. This sequence may be a read error, since a much larger clone differs from it by one base. The sample carries other DNA sequences with the same CDR3. This sequence joins TRDV2 and TRDJ3, with D possibly TRDD3 on 5 matching bases. This CDR3 is 18 amino acids long. Germline V gene sequence: CDR1 GEAIGNYY, CDR2 EKD. CDR3 sequence (DNA): TGTGCCTGTGACACCGCGGGGCATAGCTCCTGGGACACCCGACAGATGTTCTTC. Protein sequence: CACDTAGHSSWDTRQMFF.

This clone has more than one count but fewer than ten. The protein that TCRdb holds for this DNA derives from a much larger clone and differs from the translated DNA at residue 5, which likely indicates a read error; the protein shown here is translated from the DNA. The V call is TRDV2, the J call TRDJ3, with TRDD3 matching over 11 bases. CDR3 length equals 18 residues. Germline loops: CDR1 GEAIGNYY, CDR2 EKD. V lost 3 bases and J lost 2; bases outside the gene matches: 5. CDR3 DNA: TGTGCCTGTGACGAAATACTGGGGGATACCTGGGACACCCGACAGATGTTTTTC. The encoded protein is CACDEILGDTWDTRQMFF.

This clone was found a few times. The TCRdb record carries a much larger clone's protein, which differs from this DNA's translation at residue 6; a read error is the likely cause, and the protein listed here is the DNA translation. This CDR3 is CACDTLGIPAQLFF. The CDR3 coding sequence is TGTGCCTGTGACACCTTGGGGATACCAGCACAACTCTTCTTT. This rearrangement joins TRDV2 to TRDJ2, with 8 bases aligning to TRDD3. Germline loops: CDR1 GEAIGNYY, CDR2 EKD. J lost 6 bases, V lost 0 bases, and 2 bases had no gene match. The CDR3 is 14 residues long.

This clone occurred a few times. This likely came from a read error, as a far larger clone is one base away. The rearrangement uses TRDV2 and TRDJ3; D not resolved. This CDR3 is 19 amino acids long. Trimming stripped 0 bases from V and 0 bases from J, with 14 bases between. Germline V CDR1 and CDR2: GEAIGNYY, EKD. This chain's CDR3 is CACDTGGSHSSWDTRQMFF. Written as DNA, the CDR3 is TGTGCCTGTGACACCGGAGGATCCCATAGCTCCTGGGACACCCGACAGATGTTTTTC.

Points on this clone: TCRdb records a much larger clone's protein for this DNA, with a difference at residue 9 that likely arises from a read error; the protein given is the translation of the DNA. This chain links TRDV2 with TRDJ3; 10 positions agree with TRDD3. The V and J ends lost 1 base and 0 bases, in that order; junction bases with no gene match: 2. The length of the CDR3 is 18 residues. Germline V lookup: CDR1 GEAIGNYY, CDR2 EKD. CDR3 sequence (DNA): TGTGCCTGTGACACTGGGGGATACATCTCCTGGGACACCCGACAGATGTTTTTC. It codes for CACDTGGYISWDTRQMFF.

Only a few counts were recorded for this clone. TCRdb's entry gives the protein of a much larger clone, which mismatches this DNA's translation at residue 16, likely from a read error; the protein reported here is translated from the DNA. The J gene is TRDJ3, the V gene TRDV2; 12 positions match TRDD3. The CDR3 is 18 residues long. Germline V lookup: CDR1 GEAIGNYY, CDR2 EKD. CDR3 nucleotides: TGTGCCTGTGACAAAGTACTGGGGGATACCTGGGACACCCGACAGGTGTTTTTC. Its protein is CACDKVLGDTWDTRQVFF.

Points on this clone: Being one base from a much bigger clone, this may be a read error. Other DNA sequences in the same sample also yield this CDR3. The chain uses TRDV2 and TRDJ3, with 12 bases identical to TRDD3. J gave up 2 bases and V 4 bases, and 8 bases lay outside the gene matches. In germline, CDR1 is GEAIGNYY, CDR2 EKD. The CDR3 totals 19 residues. In nucleotides, the CDR3 is TGTGCCTGTGAAAAGCTGCTGGGGGATACGGCCTGGGACACCCGACAGATGTTTTTC. Its translation: CACEKLLGDTAWDTRQMFF.

This clone qualifies as medium-sized. Different DNA sequences within this sample yield the same CDR3. This chain joins TRDV2 and TRDJ3; 8 bases are a match to TRDD3. Germline lookup yields CDR1 GEAIGNYY and CDR2 EKD. V gave up 1 base and J gave up 0 bases; unmatched junction bases: 4. CDR3 length: 18 amino acids. The CDR3, as DNA: TGTGCCTGTGACACAATAGGGGGATACTCCTGGGACACCCGACAGATGTTTTTC. It translates to CACDTIGGYSWDTRQMFF.

This clone is classed as medium-sized. Other nucleotide sequences from this sample produce the same CDR3. The chain couples TRDV1 to TRDJ1, with D unresolved. This CDR3 region has 17 residues. Germline V lookup: CDR1 TSWWSYY, CDR2 QGS. V lost 1 base to trimming and J lost 7 bases, with 22 bases between them. The CDR3 loop is CALGEHHGPKEEAKLIF. The CDR3, as DNA: TGTGCTCTTGGGGAACACCACGGGCCTAAAGAGGAGGCTAAACTCATCTTT.

By its share, this clone is medium-sized. Given a much more abundant clone one base away, this may be a read error. The same CDR3 can be traced to other DNA sequences in this sample. The chain carries TRDV2 and TRDJ3, with 10 nucleotides matching TRDD3. The CDR3 extends over 18 amino acids. Germline V gene lookup returns CDR1 GEAIGNYY and CDR2 EKD. V shed 0 bases, J shed 0 bases, and the junction held 1 base outside the gene matches. The CDR3 DNA sequence: TGTGCCTGTGACACCGGGGGATACGGCTCCTGGGACACCCGACAGATGTTTTTC. Its translation is CACDTGGYGSWDTRQMFF.

On this clone itself: This DNA's translation and the protein TCRdb lists, from a much larger clone, do not match at residue 11, likely due to a read error; the protein shown is translated from the DNA. The V call is TRDV2, the J call TRDJ3; D is undetermined. The CDR3 runs 18 residues. Per the germline V gene, CDR1 is GEAIGNYY and CDR2 is EKD. The CDR3 sequence is CACDTAGHSSRDTRQMFF. The CDR3, as DNA: TGTGCCTGTGACACCGCGGGGCATAGCTCCCGGGACACCCGACAGATGTTTTTC.

By share, this clone ranks as medium-sized. V gene TRDV2 combines with J gene TRDJ3; TRDD3 aligns across 9 bases. Germline V gene lookup returns CDR1 GEAIGNYY and CDR2 EKD. The CDR3 has 20 residues. The V gene end was trimmed by 0 bases and the J gene end by 0 bases; junction bases not matched to a gene: 8. CDR3 in DNA: TGTGCCTGTGACACCCTTACTGGGGGACACAGCTCCTGGGACACCCGACAGATGTTTTTC. This gives the protein CACDTLTGGHSSWDTRQMFF.

Details on this clone: Given a far larger clone just one base away, this is likely a sequencing read error. The sample has other DNA sequences that encode this CDR3 too. J is TRDJ3 and V is TRDV2; 8 nucleotides line up with TRDD3. Germline CDR1 is GEAIGNYY and CDR2 is EKD. This CDR3 region has 18 residues. The trim removed 7 bases at V and 0 bases at J, leaving 10 bases unmatched. CDR3 coding DNA: TGTGCCTGCGACTTACTGGGGGCCTTCTCCTGGGACACCCGACAGATGTTTTTC. Residues: CACDLLGAFSWDTRQMFF.

This clone was found a few times. A far larger clone differs by one base, so this is likely a read error. The sample contains more than one DNA sequence encoding this CDR3. This chain uses TRDV2 with TRDJ3; the match to TRDD3 covers 13 bases. CDR1 and CDR2 from the germline V gene are GEAIGNYY and EKD. The CDR3 has 20 residues. The CDR3 here is CACDTVLGDTSSWDTRQMFF. CDR3 nucleotides: TGTGCCTGTGACACCGTACTGGGGGATACGAGCTCCTGGGACACCCGGCAGATGTTTTTC.

As regards this clone: A far larger clone is one base from this, pointing to a likely read error. This same CDR3 is encoded by further DNA sequences in the sample. The chain combines TRDV2 with TRDJ2, with 13 bases lining up with TRDD3. This CDR3 has 15 amino acids. Germline V gene data show CDR1 as GEAIGNYY and CDR2 as EKD. The junction had 4 bases not matched to a gene; V was cut back by 2 bases and J by 8 bases. DNA for the CDR3: TGTGCCTGTGACAAACTGGGGGATACGCCGGCACAACTCTTCTTT. This gives the protein CACDKLGDTPAQLFF.

For this clone: The translation of this DNA and the TCRdb protein of a much larger clone differ at residue 8, probably owing to a read error; the protein shown here is translated from the DNA. This chain links TRDV1 with TRDJ2; the D call may be TRDD2 or TRDD3 (5 bases each). Germline V CDR1 and CDR2: TSWWSYY, QGS. Trimming took off 0 bases at V and 4 bases at J, with 12 bases between the two ends. This CDR3 is 16 amino acids long. CDR3 nucleotides: TGTGCTCTTGGGGAACTCCTTCTTACTGGGACAGCACAACTCTTCTTT. This translates into CALGELLLTGTAQLFF.

Relative to its sample, this clone is large. This specimen includes other DNA sequences encoding the same CDR3. The V gene is TRDV2, the J gene TRDJ1, with TRDD3 matching over 12 bases. The CDR3 is 13 amino acids. The J segment lost 8 bases and the V segment lost 3 bases, leaving 3 bases of the junction unmatched. Germline CDR1 is GEAIGNYY and CDR2 is EKD. The CDR3: CACDVLGDTKLIF. The CDR3 nucleotides are TGTGCCTGTGACGTTCTGGGGGATACGAAACTCATCTTT.

This clone has only a few counts. A clone one base away is much larger, so this may be a read error. The same CDR3 also results from other DNA sequences found in this sample. The V gene is TRDV2, the J gene TRDJ3, with 13 bases matching TRDD3. From germline, CDR1 is GEAIGNYY and CDR2 EKD. The CDR3 length is 20 residues. The DNA for the CDR3 is TGTGCCTGCGACAGTACTGGGGGATACGCCTCCTCCTGGGACACCCGACAGATGTTTTTC. This translates into CACDSTGGYASSWDTRQMFF.

There are a few counts of this clone. A read error is possible here, since a much larger clone lies one base away. Other DNA sequences from this sample encode an identical CDR3 as well. The V gene is TRDV2, the J gene TRDJ3; a weak D match, TRDD3 (5 bases). The CDR3 extends over 16 amino acids. Germline-derived CDR1 and CDR2 are GEAIGNYY and EKD. The CDR3, as DNA: TGTGCCTGTGACACCGTGGGCTCCTGGGACACCCGCCAGATGTTTTTC. It specifies CACDTVGSWDTRQMFF.

For this clone: The protein TCRdb gives is from a much larger clone and does not agree with this DNA's translation at residue 3, likely a read error; the protein shown here comes from the DNA. V and J are TRDV2 and TRDJ3; 10 nucleotides agree with TRDD3. From germline, CDR1 is GEAIGNYY and CDR2 EKD. The CDR3 runs 19 residues. In DNA, the CDR3 is TGTGCCTATGACACCGTCCGGGGGATACGGGCCTGGGACACCCGACAGATGTTTTTC. Translated: CAYDTVRGIRAWDTRQMFF.

This clone is judged medium-sized. The chain links TRDV2 to TRDJ1, with a weak D call TRDD3 (6 bases). Germline V gene lookup returns CDR1 GEAIGNYY and CDR2 EKD. This CDR3 is built from 14 residues. Trimming removed 3 bases at V and 0 bases at J, with 10 bases between. CDR3 nucleotides: TGTGCCTGTGACGGGATAGAGTACACCGATAAACTCATCTTT. Amino acids: CACDGIEYTDKLIF.

The CDR3 sequence: CACDTGGSTMTWDTRQMFF. CDR3 nucleotide sequence: TGTGCCTGTGACACTGGGGGATCCACTATGACCTGGGACACCCGACAGATGTTTTTC. The chain recombines TRDV2 with TRDJ3, with 8 bases fitting TRDD3. The CDR3 is 19 residues long. Germline lookup yields CDR1 GEAIGNYY and CDR2 EKD. Germline trimming cut 1 base from V and 2 bases from J; bases unmatched to any gene: 9.

Remarks on this clone: This may be a read error, as it is one base from a much larger clone. Other DNA sequences in this sample translate to the same CDR3. V gene TRDV2 combines with J gene TRDJ2; TRDD3 aligns across 11 bases. Unmatched junction bases numbered 11, after V lost 0 bases and J lost 6 bases. Germline assignment: CDR1 GEAIGNYY and CDR2 EKD. The CDR3 has 18 residues. CDR3 nucleotide sequence: TGTGCCTGTGACACCGTTGAGTATTGGGGGATACGGCCAGCACAACTCTTCTTT. Translation gives CACDTVEYWGIRPAQLFF.

As regards this clone: This likely came from a read error, as a far larger clone is one base away. Other DNA sequences in this specimen translate into the identical CDR3. V gene TRDV2 combines with J gene TRDJ2; 11 bases fit TRDD3. The CDR3 is made up of 18 amino acids. Germline CDR1 is GEAIGNYY and CDR2 is EKD. The CDR3 DNA follows: TGTGCCTGTGACTCAGTGGGGGATACGCCTTCTTTGACGGCACAACTCTTCTTT. Residues: CACDSVGDTPSLTAQLFF.

Details on this clone: The protein given by TCRdb reflects a much larger clone and differs at residue 13 from this DNA's translation, likely from a read error; the protein shown is the DNA's translation. The chain employs TRDV2 and TRDJ3, with TRDD3 identical over 9 bases. Looked up from germline, CDR1 is GEAIGNYY and CDR2 is EKD. The CDR3 totals 18 residues. The CDR3 reads CACDKVLGDSWDARQMFF. The CDR3 coding sequence is TGTGCCTGTGACAAAGTACTGGGGGACTCCTGGGACGCCCGACAGATGTTTTTC.

This clone was picked up a small number of times. The protein in TCRdb stems from a much larger clone and differs at residue 8 from this DNA's translation, likely a read error; here the protein is translated from the DNA. The chain links TRDV2 to TRDJ3; D uncertain. V lost 0 bases to trimming and J lost 0 bases, with 11 bases between them. Germline V lookup: CDR1 GEAIGNYY, CDR2 EKD. This CDR3 is built from 18 residues. In nucleotides, the CDR3 is TGTGCCTGTGACACCGTGAGAAGACACTCCTGGGACACCCGACAGATGTTTTTC. Its translation: CACDTVRRHSWDTRQMFF.

As for this clone: The protein that TCRdb holds for this DNA derives from a much larger clone and differs from the translated DNA at residue 15, which likely indicates a read error; the protein shown here is translated from the DNA. The chain recombines TRDV2 with TRDJ3, with 12 bases that match TRDD3. The germline CDR1 and CDR2 sequences are GEAIGNYY and EKD. The CDR3 covers 20 residues. For the CDR3, the DNA is TGTGCCTGTGACTTACTGGGGGATACCCCCAGCTCCTGGGACATCCGACAGATGTTTTTC. Amino acids: CACDLLGDTPSSWDIRQMFF.

This clone is medium-sized (0.01 to 0.1%). Other DNA variants within this sample encode the same CDR3. The chain has TRDV2 and TRDJ1, with TRDD3 matching 13 bases. The CDR3 is 18 amino acids. V dropped 0 bases and J dropped 0; count of bases not matched to a gene: 6. Looked up from germline, CDR1 is GEAIGNYY and CDR2 is EKD. As DNA, the CDR3 is TGTGCCTGTGACACCGTACTGGGGGATACGCGGTACACCGATAAACTCATCTTT. Its translation is CACDTVLGDTRYTDKLIF.

The chain recombines TRDV2 with TRDJ3; 13 bases are a match to TRDD3. Unmatched junction bases numbered 7, after V lost 3 bases and J lost 0 bases. The CDR3 sequence is 20 residues long. In germline, CDR1 is GEAIGNYY, CDR2 EKD. Here the CDR3 DNA reads TGTGCCTGTGACCCAATACTGGGGGATACGCGCTCCTGGGACACCCGACAGATGTTTTTC. It encodes CACDPILGDTRSWDTRQMFF.

This clone is categorized as medium-sized. Other nucleotide sequences in the sample specify the same CDR3. The rearrangement uses TRDV2 and TRDJ3, with D uncertain. V was shortened by 0 bases and J by 0 bases, with 8 bases between the two germline ends. This CDR3 is built from 17 residues. The V gene's germline CDR1 is GEAIGNYY and CDR2 EKD. The DNA of the CDR3 is TGTGCCTGTGACACCGCGGGAAGCTCCTGGGACACCCGACAGATGTTTTTC. Its translation is CACDTAGSSWDTRQMFF.

In regard to this clone: A much larger clone lies one base from this, so it may be a read error. The rearrangement links TRDV2 to TRDJ3, with TRDD3 identical over 7 bases. CDR1 and CDR2 (germline): GEAIGNYY, EKD. V was clipped by 1 base and J by 0 bases; unmatched bases: 20. The CDR3 sequence is 23 residues long. In nucleotides, the CDR3 is TGTGCCTGTGACACGGTAAGTGGGGGACACGCCGGCAAGAGCTCCTGGGACACCCGACAGATGTTTTTC. Translated, it gives CACDTVSGGHAGKSSWDTRQMFF.